This entry features one T cell receptor (beta chain) sequence. Antigen specificity is unknown. Each CDR3 protein gets one entry after TCRdb re-called the 5' RACE reads with MiXCR. The sample has roughly 260,000 distinct CDR3 sequences; roughly an eighth are singletons. This entry belongs to a study of identical twins. The CDR3 length is 18 residues. The V gene lost 0 bases and the J gene lost 1 base, with 20 bases spanning the gap. Germline V gives CDR1 SGHRS, CDR2 YFSETQ. Study conclusions and caveats: A lower insertion count was a feature of abundant cord blood beta clonotypes, with no such feature in memory repertoires. Twin pairs had excess sharing that was weaker in beta out-of-frame sequences. Out-of-frame alpha sequences common to twins were enriched for low generation probability.

This sequence originates from a woman in her late teens or twenties in good health. The chain links TRBV5-1 to TRBJ2-7; D is possibly TRBD2 (5 bases). Sequencing was done on a sample of memory (CD45RO+) T cells sorted from blood. The CDR3 nucleotides are TGCGCCAGCAGCTTGGATGTTTTCGGGGAGATAAGGTCCTACGAGCAGTACTTC. This encodes CASSLDVFGEIRSYEQYF.